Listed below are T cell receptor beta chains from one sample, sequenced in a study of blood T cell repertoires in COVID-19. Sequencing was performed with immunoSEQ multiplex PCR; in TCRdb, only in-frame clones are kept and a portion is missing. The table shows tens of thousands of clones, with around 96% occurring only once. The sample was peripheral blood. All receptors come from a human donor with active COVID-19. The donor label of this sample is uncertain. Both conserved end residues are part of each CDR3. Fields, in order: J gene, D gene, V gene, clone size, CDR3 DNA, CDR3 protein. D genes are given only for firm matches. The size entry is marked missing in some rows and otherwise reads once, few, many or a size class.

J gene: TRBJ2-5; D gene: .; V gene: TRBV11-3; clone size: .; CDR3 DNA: TGTGCCAGCAGCTCCGCCAGGGGCGGGGAGACCCAGTACTTC; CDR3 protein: CASSSARGGETQYF
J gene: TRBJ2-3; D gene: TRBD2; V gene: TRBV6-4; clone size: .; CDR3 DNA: TGTGCCAGCAGTGACTCGGGACTACTTAGCACAGATACGCAGTATTTT; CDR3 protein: CASSDSGLLSTDTQYF
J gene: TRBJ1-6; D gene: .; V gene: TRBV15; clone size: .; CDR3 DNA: TGTGCCACCAGCAGAGATGGAGTTAATTCACCCCTCCACTTT; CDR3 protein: CATSRDGVNSPLHF
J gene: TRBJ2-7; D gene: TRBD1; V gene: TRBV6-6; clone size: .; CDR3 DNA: TGTGCCAGCAGTTCGCCACAGGGGCGCACCTACGAGCAGTACTTC; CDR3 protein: CASSSPQGRTYEQYF
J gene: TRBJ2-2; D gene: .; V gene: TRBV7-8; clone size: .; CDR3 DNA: TGTGCCAGCAGCTTAGTTTCAGGGGCCGGGGAGCTGTTTTTT; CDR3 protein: CASSLVSGAGELFF
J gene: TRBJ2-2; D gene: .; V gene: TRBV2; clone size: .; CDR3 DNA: TGTGCCACCCAAGAAGGAGTTTACACCGGGGAGCTGTTTTTT; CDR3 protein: CATQEGVYTGELFF
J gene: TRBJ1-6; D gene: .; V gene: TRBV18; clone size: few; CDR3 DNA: TGTGCCAGCTCACCTAGACTTATCTCCTATAATTCACCCCTCCACTTT; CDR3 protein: CASSPRLISYNSPLHF
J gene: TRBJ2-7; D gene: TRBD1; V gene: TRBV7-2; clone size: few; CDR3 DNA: TGTGCCAGCAGCGCCCGAGACAGGGCTGGGCAGTACTTC; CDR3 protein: CASSARDRAGQYF
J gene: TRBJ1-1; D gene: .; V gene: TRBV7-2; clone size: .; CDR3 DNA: TGTGCCAGCAGCTTTCGGGGGGTGAACACTGAAGCTTTCTTT; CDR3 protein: CASSFRGVNTEAFF
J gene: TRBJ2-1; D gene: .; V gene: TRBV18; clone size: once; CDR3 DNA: TGTGCCAGCTCACCTAGCGGAGAGGACAATGAGCAGTTCTTC; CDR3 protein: CASSPSGEDNEQFF
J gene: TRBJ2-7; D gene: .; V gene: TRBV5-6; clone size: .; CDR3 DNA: TGTGCCAGCAGCTTGGGGCCCGATTTGTACGAGCAGTACTTC; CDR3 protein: CASSLGPDLYEQYF
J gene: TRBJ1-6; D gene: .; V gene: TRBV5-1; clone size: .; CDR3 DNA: TGCGCCAGCAGCTGGCCCGATTCAGGGGATTCACCCCTCCACTTT; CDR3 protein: CASSWPDSGDSPLHF
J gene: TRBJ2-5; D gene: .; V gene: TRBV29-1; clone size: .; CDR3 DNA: TGCAGCGTTGTTCGGAACAGGGAGGGAGAGACCCAGTACTTC; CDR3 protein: CSVVRNREGETQYF
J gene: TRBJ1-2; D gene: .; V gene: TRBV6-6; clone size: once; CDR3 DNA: TGTGCCACCACGACAGAAGGGATGCGTAACTATGGCTACACCTTC; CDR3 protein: CATTTEGMRNYGYTF
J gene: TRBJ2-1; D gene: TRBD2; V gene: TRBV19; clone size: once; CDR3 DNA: TGTGCCAGTAGTTTTAGCGGGGAGTTATACAATGAGCAGTTCTTC; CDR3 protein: CASSFSGELYNEQFF
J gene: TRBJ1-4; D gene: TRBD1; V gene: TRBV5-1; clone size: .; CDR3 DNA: TGCGCCAGCAGCCCTTCGCAGGGGGCGTCTAATGAAAAACTGTTTTTT; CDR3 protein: CASSPSQGASNEKLFF
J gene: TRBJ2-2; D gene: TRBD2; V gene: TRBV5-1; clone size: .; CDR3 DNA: TGCGCCAGCAGCTTAGTTCGGACTAGCCGGGAGCTGTTTTTT; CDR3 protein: CASSLVRTSRELFF
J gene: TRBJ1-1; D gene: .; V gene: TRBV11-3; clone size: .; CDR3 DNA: TGTGCCAGCAGCTTAGAAGGCGGCCTGAACACTGAAGCTTTCTTT; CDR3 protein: CASSLEGGLNTEAFF
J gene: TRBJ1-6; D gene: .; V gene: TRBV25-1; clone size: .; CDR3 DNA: TGTGCCAGCAGTCGCCGGGACACTTACCCATCACCCCTCCACTTT; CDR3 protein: CASSRRDTYPSPLHF
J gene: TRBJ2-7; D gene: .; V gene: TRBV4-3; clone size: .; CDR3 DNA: TGCGCCAGCAGCCAAGGAAAAAAGCGGGCCTACGAGCAGTACTTC; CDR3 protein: CASSQGKKRAYEQYF
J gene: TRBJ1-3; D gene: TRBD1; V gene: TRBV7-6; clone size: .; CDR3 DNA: TGTGCCAGCAGCTACGGGACAGGGTTCGGAAACACCATATATTTT; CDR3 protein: CASSYGTGFGNTIYF
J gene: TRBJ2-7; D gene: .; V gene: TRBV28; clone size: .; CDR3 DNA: TGTGCCAGCAGTTTTTCGGGGACACTTACCTACGAGCAGTACTTC; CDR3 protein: CASSFSGTLTYEQYF
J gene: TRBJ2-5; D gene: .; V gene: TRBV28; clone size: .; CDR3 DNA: TGTGCCAGCAGTCCCGAGAGGGTTGGGTGGCAAGAGACCCAGTACTTC; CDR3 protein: CASSPERVGWQETQYF
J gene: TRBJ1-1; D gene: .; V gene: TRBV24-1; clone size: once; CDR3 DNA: TGTGCCACCAGTGATTCGACAGGGAACACTGAAGCTTTCTTT; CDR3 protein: CATSDSTGNTEAFF
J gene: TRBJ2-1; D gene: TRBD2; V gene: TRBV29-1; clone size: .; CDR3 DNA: TGCAGCGTTAAAAGCGGGAGTTTTTCATATGAGCAGTTCTTC; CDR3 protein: CSVKSGSFSYEQFF
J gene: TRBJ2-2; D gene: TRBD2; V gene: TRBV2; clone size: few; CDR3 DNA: TGTGCCAGCAGGGAACGAGCGGGAAGCACCGGGGAGCTGTTTTTT; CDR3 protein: CASRERAGSTGELFF
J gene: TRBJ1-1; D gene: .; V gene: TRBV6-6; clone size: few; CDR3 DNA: TGTGCCAGCAGTTACTCGAACAGTGATGCTTTCTTT; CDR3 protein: CASSYSNSDAFF
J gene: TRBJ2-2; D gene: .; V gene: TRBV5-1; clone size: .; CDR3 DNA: TGCGCCAGCGGGGGGACTTTGAACACCGGGGAGCTGTTTTTT; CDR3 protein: CASGGTLNTGELFF
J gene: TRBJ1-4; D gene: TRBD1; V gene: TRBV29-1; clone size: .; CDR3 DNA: TGCAGCGCTAGACAGGGAGAATTTGAAAAACTGTTTTTT; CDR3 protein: CSARQGEFEKLFF
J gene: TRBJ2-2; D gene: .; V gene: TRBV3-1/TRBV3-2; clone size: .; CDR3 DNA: TGTGCCAGCAGCCGCGTGACTAGTTCCACGGCAGGGGAGCTGTTTTTT; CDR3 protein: CASSRVTSSTAGELFF
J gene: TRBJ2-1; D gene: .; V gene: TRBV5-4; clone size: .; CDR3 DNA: TGTGCCAGCAGCTCTAGATTCACGGGGAACCATGAGCAGTTCTTC; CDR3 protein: CASSSRFTGNHEQFF
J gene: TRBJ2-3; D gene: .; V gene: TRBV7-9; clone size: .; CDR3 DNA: TGTGCCAGCAGCTTGGCCGGGGGCACAGATACGCAGTATTTT; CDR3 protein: CASSLAGGTDTQYF
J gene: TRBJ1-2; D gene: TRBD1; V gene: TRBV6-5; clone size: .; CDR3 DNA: TGTGCCAGCAGGGCAATCGACAGGGCAAGTGATGGCTACACCTTC; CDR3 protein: CASRAIDRASDGYTF
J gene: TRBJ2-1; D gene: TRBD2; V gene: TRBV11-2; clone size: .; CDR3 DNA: TGTGCCAGCAGCTTTAGCGGGAGGTACGACAATGAGCAGTTCTTC; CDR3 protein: CASSFSGRYDNEQFF
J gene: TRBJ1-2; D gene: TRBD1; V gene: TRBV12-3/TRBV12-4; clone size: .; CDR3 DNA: TGTGCCAGCAGCGGGACAGGGGACTATGGCTACACCTTC; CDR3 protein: CASSGTGDYGYTF
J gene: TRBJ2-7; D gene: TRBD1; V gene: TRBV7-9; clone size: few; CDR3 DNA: TGTGCCAGCAGCTTCCGGGCAGGGGGCAGGTACGAGCAGTACTTC; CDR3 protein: CASSFRAGGRYEQYF
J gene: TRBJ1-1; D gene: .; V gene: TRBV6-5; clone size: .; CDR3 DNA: TGTGCCAGCAGTTACTGGCAGGGATTGAACACTGAAGCTTTCTTT; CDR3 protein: CASSYWQGLNTEAFF
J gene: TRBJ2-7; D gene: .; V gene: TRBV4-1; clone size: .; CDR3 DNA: TGCGCCAGCAGCCACCAACACGAAACTAGCTCCTACGAGCAGTACTTC; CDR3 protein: CASSHQHETSSYEQYF
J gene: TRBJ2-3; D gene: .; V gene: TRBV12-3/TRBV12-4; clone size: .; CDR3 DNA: TGTGCCAGCAGACGACATTCGACAGATACGCAGTATTTT; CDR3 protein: CASRRHSTDTQYF
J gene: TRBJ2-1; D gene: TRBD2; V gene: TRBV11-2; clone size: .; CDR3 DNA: TGTGCCAGCAGCCCGACGGGTCCCGGGGGGGCCATCAATGAGCAGTTCTTC; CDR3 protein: CASSPTGPGGAINEQFF
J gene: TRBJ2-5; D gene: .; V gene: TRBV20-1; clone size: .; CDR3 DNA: TGCAGTACGGGATTGGGGGAGACCCAGTACTTC; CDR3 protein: CSTGLGETQYF
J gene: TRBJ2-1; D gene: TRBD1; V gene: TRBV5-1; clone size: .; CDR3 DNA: TGCGCCAGCAGACCGACAGGGGACTCCTACAATGAGCAGTTCTTC; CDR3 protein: CASRPTGDSYNEQFF
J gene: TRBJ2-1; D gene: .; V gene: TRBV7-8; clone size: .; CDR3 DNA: TGTGCCAGCAGCTTACGCCAGGGATCCTACAATGAGCAGTTCTTC; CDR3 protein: CASSLRQGSYNEQFF
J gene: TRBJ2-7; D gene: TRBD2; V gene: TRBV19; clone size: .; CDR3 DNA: TGTGCCAGTAGTATATCCTGGACTAGCATCACCTACGAGCAGTACTTC; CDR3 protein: CASSISWTSITYEQYF
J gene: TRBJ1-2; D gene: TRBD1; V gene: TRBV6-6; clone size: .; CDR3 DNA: TGTGCCAGCAGTTACTGGACAGGGGGGGGTTATGGCTACACCTTC; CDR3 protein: CASSYWTGGGYGYTF
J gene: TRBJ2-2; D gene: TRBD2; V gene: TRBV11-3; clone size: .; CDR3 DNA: TGTGCCAGCAGCTCGTTGATAGCGGGGCTAAACACCGGGGAGCTGTTTTTT; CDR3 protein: CASSSLIAGLNTGELFF
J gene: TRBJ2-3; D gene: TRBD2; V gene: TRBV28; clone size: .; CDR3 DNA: TGTGCCAGCAGTACACGGCGTGGGACTAGCACGGATACGCAGTATTTT; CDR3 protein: CASSTRRGTSTDTQYF
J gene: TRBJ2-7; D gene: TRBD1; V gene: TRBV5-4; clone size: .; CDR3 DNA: TGTGCCAGCACCACCTTGAGAGGGGGCACCTACGAGCAGTACTTC; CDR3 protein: CASTTLRGGTYEQYF
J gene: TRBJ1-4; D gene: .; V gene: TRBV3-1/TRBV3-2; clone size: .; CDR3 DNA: TGTGCCAGCAGCCATCGGAGGGGTAAAGGGGAAAAACTGTTTTTT; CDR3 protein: CASSHRRGKGEKLFF
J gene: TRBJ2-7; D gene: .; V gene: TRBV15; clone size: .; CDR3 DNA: TGTGCCACCAGCAGCGGACTCTACGAGCAGTACTTC; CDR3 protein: CATSSGLYEQYF
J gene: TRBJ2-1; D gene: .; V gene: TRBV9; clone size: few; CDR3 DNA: TGTGCCAGCAGCGGGACATGGGGCGTCCGTGAGCAGTTCTTC; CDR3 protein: CASSGTWGVREQFF
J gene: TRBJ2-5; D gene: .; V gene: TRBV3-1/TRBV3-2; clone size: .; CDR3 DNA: TGTGCCAGCAGCCTCGAAGGGTCAGGGAGGCTCGAAGAGACCCAGTACTTC; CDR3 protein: CASSLEGSGRLEETQYF
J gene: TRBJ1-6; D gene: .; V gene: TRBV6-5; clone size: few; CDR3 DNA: TGTGCCAGCAGTTACACTTCGGAGGGTCGGAATTCACCCCTCCACTTT; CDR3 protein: CASSYTSEGRNSPLHF
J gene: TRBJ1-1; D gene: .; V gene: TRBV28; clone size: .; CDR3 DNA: TGTGCCAGCAGTTCCGGGATGACAGGGAACACTGAAGCTTTCTTT; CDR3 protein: CASSSGMTGNTEAFF
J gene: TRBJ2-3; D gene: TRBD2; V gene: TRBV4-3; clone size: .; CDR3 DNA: TGCGCCAGCAGCCAAGATCTAGCGGGAGGTGCGGTGGGGCCAGATACGCAGTATTTT; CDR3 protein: CASSQDLAGGAVGPDTQYF
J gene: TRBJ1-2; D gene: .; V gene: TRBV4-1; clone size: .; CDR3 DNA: TGCGCCAGCAGCACAGGCACAGGGTATGGCTACACCTTC; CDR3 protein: CASSTGTGYGYTF
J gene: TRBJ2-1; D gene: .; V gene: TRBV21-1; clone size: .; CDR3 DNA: TGTGCCAGCAGCCGGGTCGCCAGAGTATACAATGAGCAGTTCTTC; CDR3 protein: CASSRVARVYNEQFF
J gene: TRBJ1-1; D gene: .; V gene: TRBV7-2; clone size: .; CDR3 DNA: TGTGCCAACAGACCCCAATCAGGGGTGAACACTGAAGCTTTCTTT; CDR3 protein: CANRPQSGVNTEAFF
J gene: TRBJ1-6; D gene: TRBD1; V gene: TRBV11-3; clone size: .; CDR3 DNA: TGTGCCAGCAGCCCACGGGGACAGTTTAATTCACCCCTCCACTTT; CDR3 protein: CASSPRGQFNSPLHF